This T cell receptor beta chain was captured in a study of spatial heterogeneity in lung cancer. Each CDR3 protein gets one entry after TCRdb re-called the 5' RACE reads with MiXCR. Of roughly 120,000 distinct CDR3 sequences listed, 9% to 15% are singletons. In this sample, this clonotype turned up a few times. Time point: blood at routine non-recurrence follow-up after resection. Researchers sequenced whole RNA taken from tumor, nontumor lung or frozen PBMC without sorting. The TCR originated in a male donor with early-stage non-small cell lung cancer. Specimen: PBMCs, collected at follow-up.

The DNA of the CDR3 is TGTGCCACCAGGATGGACAGTAACTATGGCTACACCTTC. As protein: CATRMDSNYGYTF. The chain carries TRBV15 and TRBJ1-2, with D perhaps TRBD1 (6 bases). The CDR3 runs 13 residues. The V gene's germline CDR1 is LNHNV and CDR2 YYDKDF (reference sequence). Trimming cost V 6 bases and J 1 base, with 9 bases left between them.